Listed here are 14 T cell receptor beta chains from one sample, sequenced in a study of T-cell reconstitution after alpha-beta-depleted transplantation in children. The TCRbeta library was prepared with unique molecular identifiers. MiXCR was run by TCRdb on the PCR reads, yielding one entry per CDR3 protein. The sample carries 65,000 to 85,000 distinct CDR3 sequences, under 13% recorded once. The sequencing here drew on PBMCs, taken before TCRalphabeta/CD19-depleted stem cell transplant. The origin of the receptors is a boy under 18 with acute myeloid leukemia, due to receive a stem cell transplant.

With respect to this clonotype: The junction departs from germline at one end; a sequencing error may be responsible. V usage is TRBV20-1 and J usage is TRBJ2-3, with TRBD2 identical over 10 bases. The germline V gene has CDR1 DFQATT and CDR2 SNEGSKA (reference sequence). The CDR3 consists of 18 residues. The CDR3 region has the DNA TGTAGTGCTACCGGCCGGGGTCCTCTAGCGGGGGCCCCAGATACGCAGTATTTT. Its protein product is CSATGRGPLAGAPDTQYF.

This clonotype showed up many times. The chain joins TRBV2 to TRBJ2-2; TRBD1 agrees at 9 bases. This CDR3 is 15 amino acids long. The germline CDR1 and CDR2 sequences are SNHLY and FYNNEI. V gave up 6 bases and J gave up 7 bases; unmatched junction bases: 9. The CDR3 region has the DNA TGTGCCAGCAGGCAAATACAGGGGGCCGACGGGGAGCTGTTTTTT. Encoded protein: CASRQIQGADGELFF.

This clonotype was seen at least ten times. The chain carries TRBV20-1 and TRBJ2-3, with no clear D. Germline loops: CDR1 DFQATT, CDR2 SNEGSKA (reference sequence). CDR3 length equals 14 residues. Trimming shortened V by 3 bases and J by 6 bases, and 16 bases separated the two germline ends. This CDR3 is CSASLSPNGDTQYF. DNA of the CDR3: TGCAGTGCTAGTCTTAGTCCCAATGGGGATACGCAGTATTTT.

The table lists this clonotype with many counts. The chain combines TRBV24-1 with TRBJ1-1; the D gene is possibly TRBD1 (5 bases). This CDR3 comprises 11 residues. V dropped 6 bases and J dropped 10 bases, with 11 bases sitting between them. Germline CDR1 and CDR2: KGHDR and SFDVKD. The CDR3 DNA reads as TGTGCCACCAGTAGCCCCAGGGCAGCTTTCTTT. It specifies CATSSPRAAFF.

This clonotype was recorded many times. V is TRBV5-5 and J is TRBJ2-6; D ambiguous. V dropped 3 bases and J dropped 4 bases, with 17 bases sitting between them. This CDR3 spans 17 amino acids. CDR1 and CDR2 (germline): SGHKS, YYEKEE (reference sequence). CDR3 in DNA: TGTGCCAGCAGCTCCCTCTTCCTCGAAGGGGGGGCCAACGTCCTGACTTTC. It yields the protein CASSSLFLEGGANVLTF.

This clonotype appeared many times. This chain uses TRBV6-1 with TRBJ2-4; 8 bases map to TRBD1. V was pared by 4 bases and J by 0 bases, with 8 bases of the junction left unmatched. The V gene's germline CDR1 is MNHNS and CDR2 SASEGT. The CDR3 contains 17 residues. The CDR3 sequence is CASSGTGLGLAKNIQYF. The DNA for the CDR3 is TGTGCCAGCAGTGGGACAGGGCTAGGGCTAGCCAAAAACATTCAGTACTTC.

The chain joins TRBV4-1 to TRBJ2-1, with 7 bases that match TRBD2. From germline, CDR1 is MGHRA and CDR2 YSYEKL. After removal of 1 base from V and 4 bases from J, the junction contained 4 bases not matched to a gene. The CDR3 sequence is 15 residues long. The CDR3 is CASSQGLAVYNEQFF. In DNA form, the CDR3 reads TGCGCCAGCAGCCAAGGGCTAGCGGTATACAATGAGCAGTTCTTC.

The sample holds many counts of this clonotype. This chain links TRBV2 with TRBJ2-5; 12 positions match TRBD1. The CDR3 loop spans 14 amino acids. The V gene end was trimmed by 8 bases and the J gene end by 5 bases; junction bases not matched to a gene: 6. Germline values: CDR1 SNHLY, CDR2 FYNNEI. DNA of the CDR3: TGTGCCAGCCTCCGGGACAGGGGGCGCGAGACCCAGTACTTC. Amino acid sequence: CASLRDRGRETQYF.

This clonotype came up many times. The CDR3 coding sequence is TGCGCCAGCAGCCCAACACCCGCAGCGGGAGCCTACAATGAGCAGTTCTTC. It is translated as CASSPTPAAGAYNEQFF. This chain joins TRBV4-1 and TRBJ2-1, with 8 bases aligning to TRBD2. V lost 4 bases and J lost 2; bases outside the gene matches: 10. The CDR3 runs to 17 residues. The germline V gene encodes CDR1 MGHRA and CDR2 YSYEKL.

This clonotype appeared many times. CDR3 protein: CASSPRDRRTEAFF. CDR3 nucleotides: TGCGCCAGCAGCCCTCGGGACAGGAGGACTGAAGCTTTCTTT. The chain has TRBV5-1 and TRBJ1-1, with 8 bases fitting TRBD1. CDR1 is SGHRS and CDR2 is YFSETQ in the germline V gene. Trimming cost V 4 bases and J 5 bases; bases outside gene matches: 7. This CDR3 is built from 14 residues.

The CDR3 sequence is CSAHQGLGTDTQYF. CDR3 in DNA: TGCAGTGCGCATCAGGGCTTGGGCACAGATACGCAGTATTTT. The chain recombines TRBV20-1 with TRBJ2-3; a possible D gene is TRBD1 (5 bases). The CDR3 runs 14 residues. V was cut by 6 bases and J by 1 base, with 14 bases left in between. Looked up from germline, CDR1 is DFQATT and CDR2 is SNEGSKA (reference sequence).

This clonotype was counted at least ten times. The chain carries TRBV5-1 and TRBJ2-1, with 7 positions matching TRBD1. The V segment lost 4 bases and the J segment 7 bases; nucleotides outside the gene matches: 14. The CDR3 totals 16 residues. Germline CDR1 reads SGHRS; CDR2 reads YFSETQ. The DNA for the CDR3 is TGCGCCAGCAGCGGAGACAGGGCCCGGATAAGAAATGAGCAGTTCTTC. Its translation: CASSGDRARIRNEQFF.

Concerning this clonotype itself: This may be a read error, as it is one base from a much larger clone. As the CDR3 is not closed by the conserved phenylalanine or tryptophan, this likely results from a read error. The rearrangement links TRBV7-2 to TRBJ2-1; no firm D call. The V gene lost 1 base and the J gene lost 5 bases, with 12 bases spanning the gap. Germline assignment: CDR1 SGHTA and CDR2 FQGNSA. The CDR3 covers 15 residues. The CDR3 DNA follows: TGTGCCAGCAGCTTAGGAATGGCTAAAAACAATGAGCAGTTCTCC. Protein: CASSLGMAKNNEQFS.

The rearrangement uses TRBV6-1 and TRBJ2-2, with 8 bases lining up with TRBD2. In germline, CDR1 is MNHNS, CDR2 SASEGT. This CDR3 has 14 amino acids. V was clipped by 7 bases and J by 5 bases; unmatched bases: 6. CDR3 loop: CASTRTSRTGELFF. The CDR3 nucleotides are TGTGCCAGCACAAGGACTAGCAGAACCGGGGAGCTGTTTTTT.